This T cell receptor (beta chain) was sequenced during a study of cytomegalovirus exposure and HLA in healthy donors. About the research overall: Unique TCRs from HLA-typed donors, approximately 80 million of them, were held in an early data release.

Germline CDR1 and CDR2: SGHTA and FQGNSA. With 0 bases removed from V and 12 bases from J, the gap between germline ends came to 9 bases. The CDR3 spans 12 residues. Comment on this clone: Its antigen is currently unknown.

This PCR relied on a set of 60 Vbeta primers and 13 Jbeta primers. Libraries were prepared by immunoSEQ multiplex PCR; TCRdb keeps only in-frame clonotypes and omits some of them. The sample consists of about 190,000 clones, more than 60% of them appearing once. Study-level results: Later work found that TCR association rates differed between HLA loci; DRB1 had the most and HLA-C the fewest.

V usage is TRBV7-2 and J usage is TRBJ2-1; a weak D match, TRBD1 (6 bases). The receptor was isolated from a woman in her twenties or thirties in good health and CMV-seropositive. The sample consisted of PBMCs. CDR3 amino acids: CASSLATGTQFF. The CDR3 DNA follows: TGTGCCAGCAGCTTAGCAACAGGGACGCAGTTCTTC.